The TCR beta chain described here comes from a study of blood T cell repertoires in COVID-19 (dated by TCRdb to the early 2020s). Regarding the study in general: Samples from collaborators originated in the United States, Italy and Spain and spanned both the acute and convalescent phases of COVID-19. The prospective study material was composed of cDNA or gDNA derived from T cells, B-cell-depleted T cells, or PBMCs. Deeply sampled blood TCRbeta repertoires from subjects exposed to, actively infected with, or recovered from COVID-19 were included in the dataset. The repertoires were released in a freely available public database meant as a resource for research on the immune response to SARS-CoV-2. Samples were obtained from the ongoing ImmuneRACE study (first 160 participants) and from 1,254 subjects provided by 6 global collaborators. The sample metadata nearly always contained a de-identified subject ID, COVID-19 status, age in years and sex. Where HLA class I and class II types were available, the types were taken from metadata supplied by the sample provider, not from assay-based typing.

The CDR3 holds 16 amino acids from the cysteine to the phenylalanine. Of the read, only the CDR3 DNA is kept; its 48 bases are in frame from base 1. Per the germline V gene, SGHTA is the CDR1 and FQGNSA is the CDR2. V trim: 2 bases; J trim: 3 bases; unmatched bases: 5. Collaborating institutions collected whole blood in K2EDTA tubes following their own protocols. For TCRbeta analysis, collaborator samples were shipped as frozen whole blood, as isolated PBMCs, or as DNA extracted from either sample type. The immunoSEQ Assay, a bias-controlled multiplex PCR, was used to amplify TCRbeta CDR3 regions from genomic DNA. As for how the authors treated the data: The number of nucleated cells in each sample was estimated by amplification of reference gene primers within the assay. Sequence reads were collapsed and filtered to measure the absolute abundance of every unique TCRbeta CDR3 rearrangement. For each sample, productive Simpson clonality was calculated as the square root of Simpson's diversity index across productive rearrangements. Entries here come from immuneACCESS through TCRdb and include only in-frame sequences with V and J called. Some clones fail to appear in such tables; in the studies checked, an unresolved V gene covers under half of the shortfall, and the cause of the remainder is unknown. V and J calls plus clone size are reproduced from that table; the DNA served to infer D and trimming. Counted in this sample were 70,000 to 75,000 clones; roughly 81% of them appeared once. The ten largest clones represent approximately 20% of the sample.

With respect to this clone: What this receptor recognizes is not known. Per-base quality was not reported, and no clone a single base away is much larger than it.

The study at large found these results: The amount of clinical and demographic metadata varied by source and participant and was provided uncurated.

The sequenced sample consisted of peripheral blood. In this chain, TRBV7-2 is recombined with TRBJ2-3, with 10 central nucleotides matching TRBD1. The sequence derives from a woman aged 70-85 years with acute or convalescent COVID-19. CDR3 reads: CASSLRRTGGTDTQYF. The bases are TGTGCCAGCAGCTTAAGGAGGACAGGGGGTACAGATACGCAGTATTTT.